A single sample is the source of the 25 T cell receptor beta chains below, sequenced in a study of blood T cell repertoires in COVID-19. Generated by immunoSEQ multiplex PCR, the TCRdb table keeps only in-frame clones and is missing some. The sample consists of 200,000 to 250,000 clones, over 75% of them appearing once. The sample was peripheral blood. Receptors were obtained from a man aged 30 to 45 who had recovered from COVID-19.

The chain couples TRBV14 to TRBJ1-2, with no clear D. The CDR3 extends over 13 amino acids. From germline, CDR1 is SGHDN and CDR2 FVKESK. The V gene lost 3 bases and the J gene lost 4 bases, with 9 bases spanning the gap. This CDR3 is CASSHQRGYGYTF. CDR3 nucleotides: TGTGCCAGCAGCCACCAGCGGGGCTATGGCTACACCTTC.

The chain recombines TRBV6-5 with TRBJ1-1; the match to TRBD1 covers 7 bases. The CDR3 extends over 12 amino acids. Per the germline V gene, CDR1 is MNHEY and CDR2 is SVGAGI. The junction had 12 bases not matched to a gene; V was cut back by 6 bases and J by 14 bases. CDR3 sequence reads: CASSSRSGGRFF. The CDR3 DNA reads TGTGCCAGCAGCTCAAGGTCAGGGGGTCGGTTCTTT.

The chain couples TRBV5-1 to TRBJ2-1; 9 nucleotides agree with TRBD2. The germline V gene encodes CDR1 SGHRS and CDR2 YFSETQ. The CDR3 is made up of 11 amino acids. With V trimmed by 10 bases and J by 9 bases, 5 bases remained unmatched. Here the CDR3 reads CAQRGDGEQFF. For the CDR3, the DNA is TGCGCCCAGCGGGGGGATGGTGAGCAGTTCTTC.

The CDR3 coding sequence is TGTGCCAGCAGCCAAGATATACAGGGGGGTAATGAAAAACTGTTTTTT. This codes for CASSQDIQGGNEKLFF. The chain uses TRBV14 and TRBJ1-4; 8 positions agree with TRBD1. This CDR3 region has 16 residues. Looked up from germline, CDR1 is SGHDN and CDR2 is FVKESK. The trim removed 0 bases at V and 4 bases at J, leaving 4 bases unmatched.

The rearrangement uses TRBV7-3 and TRBJ2-1, with 14 bases fitting TRBD2. The CDR3 runs to 16 residues. From germline, CDR1 is SGHTA and CDR2 FQGTGA. With 5 bases clipped from V and 7 bases from J, the junction kept 7 bases outside the gene matches. CDR3 in DNA: TGTGCCAGCAGCCGGACTAGCGGGGGGCCAGGGAATGAGCAGTTCTTC. The encoded protein is CASSRTSGGPGNEQFF.

The V gene is TRBV18, the J gene TRBJ1-1, with no clear D. V gave up 3 bases and J gave up 8 bases, with 16 bases separating them. In germline, CDR1 is KGHSH, CDR2 LQKENI. The CDR3 is 14 amino acids. This chain's CDR3 is CASSPRSDRPEAFF. The CDR3 DNA is TGTGCCAGCTCACCGCGTAGCGACCGCCCCGAAGCTTTCTTT.

The J gene is TRBJ2-7, the V gene TRBV27, with 7 bases fitting TRBD2. The CDR3 has 15 residues. Looked up from germline, CDR1 is MNHEY and CDR2 is SMNVEV (reference sequence). Germline trimming cut 1 base from V and 0 bases from J; bases unmatched to any gene: 3. CDR3 region: CASSLFRGSSYEQYF. The DNA of the CDR3 is TGTGCCAGCAGTTTATTCCGCGGGAGCTCCTACGAGCAGTACTTC.

J is TRBJ2-7 and V is TRBV18; unclear D gene. The CDR3 loop spans 13 amino acids. The V end lost 6 bases, the J end lost 3 bases, and 12 bases lay between the germline ends. The V gene's germline CDR1 is KGHSH and CDR2 LQKENI. This CDR3 reads CASSRSAVYEQYF. The CDR3 DNA sequence: TGTGCCAGCTCGCGTTCGGCGGTCTACGAGCAGTACTTC. Filled out from reference TRBV18 and TRBJ2-7, the complete variable domain reads NAGVMQNPRHLVRRRGQEARLRCSPMKGHSHVYWYRQLPEEGLKFMVYLQKENIIDESGMPKERFSAEFPKEGPSILRIQQVVRGDSAAYFCASSRSAVYEQYFGPGTRLTVT.

The V and J genes are TRBV5-1 and TRBJ1-1; D gene ambiguous. The CDR3 is made up of 13 amino acids. Germline CDR1 and CDR2: SGHRS and YFSETQ. Trimming removed 0 bases at V and 6 bases at J, with 9 bases between. The CDR3 loop reads CASSLAGVAEAFF. DNA for the CDR3: TGCGCCAGCAGCTTGGCCGGGGTCGCTGAAGCTTTCTTT.

CDR3 in amino acids: CASSPGQPTDTQYF. The CDR3 region has the DNA TGTGCCAGCTCACCGGGACAGCCCACAGATACGCAGTATTTT. The chain is built from TRBV18 and TRBJ2-3; 7 bases match TRBD1. From germline, CDR1 is KGHSH and CDR2 LQKENI. The J segment lost 2 bases and the V segment lost 3 bases, leaving 2 bases of the junction unmatched. This CDR3 is 14 amino acids long.

This sequence joins TRBV7-9 and TRBJ2-4; D is perhaps TRBD1 (6 bases). The germline V gene encodes CDR1 SEHNR and CDR2 FQNEAQ (reference sequence). The CDR3 contains 13 residues. V was clipped by 5 bases and J by 9 bases, with 14 bases between them. CDR3 protein: CASSQRQDGIQYF. For the CDR3, the DNA is TGTGCCAGCAGCCAGCGACAGGACGGCATTCAGTACTTC.

V is TRBV29-1 and J is TRBJ1-1; 9 nucleotides match TRBD1. The CDR3 extends over 13 amino acids. Germline V gene sequence: CDR1 SQVTM, CDR2 ANQGSEA. The trim removed 7 bases at V and 5 bases at J, leaving 8 bases unmatched. CDR3 sequence: CSGGGQGSTEAFF. In nucleotides, the CDR3 is TGCAGCGGGGGGGGACAGGGAAGTACTGAAGCTTTCTTT.

Ten or more counts support this clone. This chain joins TRBV9 and TRBJ2-5; D unresolved. With 2 bases removed from V and 4 bases from J, the gap between germline ends came to 9 bases. The CDR3 runs 13 residues. The germline gives CDR1 SGDLS, CDR2 YYNGEE. The CDR3 sequence: CASSVQVGETQYF. CDR3 nucleotides: TGTGCCAGCAGCGTGCAGGTGGGAGAGACCCAGTACTTC.

The chain couples TRBV4-2 to TRBJ1-4; TRBD1 is a possible D gene (6 bases). Germline-derived CDR1 and CDR2 are LGHNA and YNFKEQ. Between the trimmed V and J ends, which lost 0 bases and 7 bases, there was a span of 15 bases. The CDR3 extends over 16 amino acids. CDR3 DNA: TGTGCCAGCAGCCAAGATTGGGACACGGTCGCTGAAAAACTGTTTTTT. This codes for CASSQDWDTVAEKLFF.

This chain joins TRBV23-1 and TRBJ2-1; D perhaps matches TRBD1 (6 bases). TRBV23-1 is identified as an open reading frame with a role that is uncertain. V lost 4 bases and J 5 bases, leaving 27 bases between the germline ends. The CDR3 totals 19 residues. CDR3 amino acids: CASSPGVVFGSGFDNEQFF. CDR3 DNA: TGCGCCAGCAGTCCAGGGGTGGTCTTTGGGTCTGGGTTTGACAATGAGCAGTTCTTC.

The chain combines TRBV4-1 with TRBJ2-5; TRBD2 matches 9 bases. The CDR3 spans 15 residues. The trim removed 5 bases at V and 5 bases at J, leaving 9 bases unmatched. Germline CDR1 MGHRA, CDR2 YSYEKL. Here the CDR3 reads CASSSSGGTGETQYF. The CDR3 DNA follows: TGCGCCAGCAGCTCCAGCGGGGGGACCGGGGAGACCCAGTACTTC.

V and J are TRBV4-1 and TRBJ1-4; TRBD1 agrees at 8 bases. The CDR3 consists of 15 residues. Germline values: CDR1 MGHRA, CDR2 YSYEKL. J lost 4 bases, V lost 4 bases, and 5 bases had no gene match. CDR3 sequence reads: CASSLRGLSNEKLFF. CDR3 DNA sequence: TGCGCCAGCAGCCTCAGGGGGCTGAGTAATGAAAAACTGTTTTTT.

The chain uses TRBV7-2 and TRBJ1-2, with D possibly TRBD1 on 5 matching bases. V shed 5 bases and J shed 3 bases, with 13 bases lying between them. This CDR3 has 14 residues. CDR1 and CDR2 from the germline V gene are SGHTA and FQGNSA. The CDR3 region has the DNA TGTGCCAGCAGCCTCGGGGGGGTTGACTATGGCTACACCTTC. It encodes CASSLGGVDYGYTF.

The genes are TRBV3-1 (or the pseudogene TRBV3-2) and TRBJ1-1; D gene unclear. Looked up from germline, CDR1 is LGHDT and CDR2 is YNNKEL (reference sequence). V was cut by 6 bases and J by 1 base, with 15 bases left in between. This CDR3 is 15 amino acids long. CDR3 protein: CASSPGSIPNTEAFF. The CDR3 nucleotides read TGTGCCAGCAGTCCCGGGTCCATACCGAACACTGAAGCTTTCTTT.

J is TRBJ1-2 and V is TRBV20-1; D uncertain. The CDR3 totals 11 residues. Germline CDR1 DFQATT, CDR2 SNEGSKA (reference sequence). V was clipped by 3 bases and J by 4 bases, with 6 bases between them. In DNA, the CDR3 is TGCAGTGCTAGGGAGATCTATGGCTACACCTTC. Its translation is CSAREIYGYTF.

This clone appeared a single time. The chain recombines TRBV10-3 with TRBJ2-2, with D maybe TRBD2 (7 bases). Germline CDR1 is ENHRY and CDR2 is SYGVKD. V was pared by 5 bases and J by 6 bases, with 19 bases between. The CDR3 extends over 16 amino acids. CDR3 loop: CAISRGASAGAGELFF. Written as DNA, the CDR3 is TGTGCCATCAGTAGGGGGGCCTCCGCGGGGGCCGGGGAGCTGTTTTTT.

V is TRBV11-1 and J is TRBJ2-5, with D possibly TRBD2 on 6 matching bases. This CDR3 contains 14 residues. Germline CDR1 and CDR2: SGHAT and FQDESV (reference sequence). V was cut by 6 bases and J by 4 bases, with 15 bases left in between. The CDR3 coding sequence is TGTGCCAGCAGTACTAACGGGGGAGTAGAGACCCAGTACTTC. This gives the protein CASSTNGGVETQYF. Full variable domain (rest looked up from reference TRBV11-1 and TRBJ2-5): EAEVAQSPRYKITEKSQAVAFWCDPISGHATLYWYRQILGQGPELLVQFQDESVVDDSQLPKDRFSAERLKGVDSTLKIQPAELGDSAMYLCASSTNGGVETQYFGPGTRLLVL.

The rearrangement joins TRBV7-8 to TRBJ2-3; TRBD2 matches 8 bases. V was pared by 2 bases and J by 6 bases, with 16 bases of the junction left unmatched. Germline V gene sequence: CDR1 SGHVS, CDR2 FQNEAQ. The CDR3 runs 18 residues. The CDR3 DNA is TGTGCCAGCAGCTTATTTGGCGGGGGGACGATATCAACGGATACGCAGTATTTT. This translates into CASSLFGGGTISTDTQYF.

J is TRBJ2-1 and V is TRBV7-9; the D gene is possibly TRBD2 (6 bases). CDR3 length: 15 residues. The germline V and J ends were trimmed by 5 bases and 5 bases, with 16 bases remaining between them. Looked up from germline, CDR1 is SEHNR and CDR2 is FQNEAQ (reference sequence). The CDR3 is CASSPFGGTNNEQFF. In DNA form, the CDR3 reads TGTGCCAGCAGCCCCTTCGGGGGAACTAACAATGAGCAGTTCTTC.

The V gene is TRBV7-9, the J gene TRBJ1-6; D is perhaps TRBD1 (6 bases). Per germline, CDR1 SEHNR and CDR2 FQNEAQ (reference sequence). Trimming shortened V by 5 bases and J by 0 bases, and 11 bases separated the two germline ends. There are 16 residues in the CDR3. The CDR3 protein is CASSTGQHSYNSPLHF. The CDR3 DNA sequence: TGTGCCAGCAGCACCGGACAGCACTCCTATAATTCACCCCTCCACTTT.